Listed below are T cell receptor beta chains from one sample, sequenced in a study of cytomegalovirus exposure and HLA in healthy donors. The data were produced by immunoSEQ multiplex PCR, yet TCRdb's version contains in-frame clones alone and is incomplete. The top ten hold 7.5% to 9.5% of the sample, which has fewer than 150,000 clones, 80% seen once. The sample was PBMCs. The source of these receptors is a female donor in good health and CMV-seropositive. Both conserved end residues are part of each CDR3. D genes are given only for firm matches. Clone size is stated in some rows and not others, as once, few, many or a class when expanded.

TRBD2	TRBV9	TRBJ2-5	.	CASSPGLAKLETQYF	TGTGCCAGCAGCCCGGGACTAGCGAAGTTAGAGACCCAGTACTTC
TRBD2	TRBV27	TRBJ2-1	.	CASRPGLAGGEQFF	TGTGCCAGCAGACCCGGACTAGCGGGGGGCGAGCAGTTCTTC
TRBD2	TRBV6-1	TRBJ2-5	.	CASSELAGGQETQYF	TGTGCCAGCAGTGAACTAGCGGGGGGGCAAGAGACCCAGTACTTC
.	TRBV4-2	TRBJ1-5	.	CASSPEGVQPQHF	TGTGCCAGCAGCCCCGAAGGAGTCCAGCCCCAGCATTTT
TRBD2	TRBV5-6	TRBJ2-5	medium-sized	CASSLDLAGEETQYF	TGTGCCAGCAGCCTCGACCTAGCGGGGGAAGAGACCCAGTACTTC
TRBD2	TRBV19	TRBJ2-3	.	CASSIEQRGHSDTQYF	TGTGCCAGTAGTATAGAACAGCGGGGGCACTCAGATACGCAGTATTTT
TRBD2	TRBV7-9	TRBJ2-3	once	CASSLTLAGAADTQYF	TGTGCCAGCAGCTTAACCCTAGCGGGTGCGGCAGATACGCAGTATTTT
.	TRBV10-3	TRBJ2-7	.	CAISEPQGYEQYF	TGTGCCATCAGTGAACCCCAGGGTTACGAGCAGTACTTC
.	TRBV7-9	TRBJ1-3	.	CASSLGGLGNTIYF	TGTGCCAGCAGCTTAGGGGGGCTTGGAAACACCATATATTTT
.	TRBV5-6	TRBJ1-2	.	CASSLDRAGYGYTF	TGTGCCAGCAGCTTGGACAGGGCAGGCTATGGCTACACCTTC
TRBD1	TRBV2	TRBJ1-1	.	CASRWTGNTEAFF	TGTGCCAGCAGGTGGACAGGGAACACTGAAGCTTTCTTT
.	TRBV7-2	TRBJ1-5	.	CASSAANNQPQHF	TGTGCCAGCAGCGCGGCCAACAATCAGCCCCAGCATTTT
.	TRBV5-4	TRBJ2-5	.	CASSAPSQETQYF	TGTGCCAGCAGCGCACCGAGTCAAGAGACCCAGTACTTC
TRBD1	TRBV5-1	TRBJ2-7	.	CASSSGQGLDEQYF	TGCGCCAGCAGCTCGGGACAGGGGCTGGACGAGCAGTACTTC
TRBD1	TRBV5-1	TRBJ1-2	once	CASSTGTGVYGYTF	TGCGCCAGCAGCACCGGGACAGGTGTTTATGGCTACACCTTC
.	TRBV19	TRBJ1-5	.	CASSISAGEFNQPQHF	TGTGCCAGTAGTATTTCCGCAGGGGAGTTTAATCAGCCCCAGCATTTT
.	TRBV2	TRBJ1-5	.	CASSRGGATQPQHF	TGTGCCAGCAGTCGAGGGGGGGCAACTCAGCCCCAGCATTTT